A selection of T cell receptor beta chains follows, all from one sample in a study of blood T cell repertoires in COVID-19. Sequencing used immunoSEQ multiplex PCR; TCRdb keeps in-frame clones, though not all of them. The sample contains around 6,700 clones, about 88% of which appear only once. Specimen: peripheral blood. These receptors were taken from a man aged 65 to 85 with active COVID-19. The conserved cysteine and the conserved F or W are not part of the CDR3 here. Fields, in order: clone size, J gene, V gene, CDR3 protein. Not every row has a clone size; where given, it reads once, few, many or a size class.

>.|TRBJ2-3|TRBV7-9
ASSSLGSGPQY
>large|TRBJ2-7|TRBV6-5
ASSLGWGGGEQY
>.|TRBJ2-4|TRBV4-1
ASSQETLPAGQY
>once|TRBJ1-5|TRBV7-8
ASSSGTFNQPQH
>.|TRBJ2-1|TRBV2
ASSDPLSGGAYEQF
>.|TRBJ1-2|TRBV28
ASSLSPGENGYT
>.|TRBJ2-5|TRBV7-6
ASSLEWGDSQETQY
>once|TRBJ1-1|TRBV7-9
ASSWSGQTRGVNTEAF
>.|TRBJ1-2|TRBV18
ASSPDARSGYT
>once|TRBJ1-3|TRBV5-6
ASSLGRPMVGNTIY
>.|TRBJ2-5|TRBV5-1
ASRSGTSSETQY
>.|TRBJ2-7|TRBV7-6
ASSLEGPHEQY
>.|TRBJ2-7|TRBV11-3
ASSRDRGPTPYEQY
>large|TRBJ1-2|TRBV30
ASGLHGYT
>.|TRBJ2-5|TRBV4-3
ASSQDGARDGGGQETQY
>once|TRBJ1-1|TRBV19
ASSLQARLNTEAF
>once|TRBJ2-7|TRBV5-4
ASSLETGAYEQY